The text below deals with one TCR beta chain. Antigen specificity is unknown. The germline V and J ends were trimmed by 5 bases and 6 bases, with 10 bases remaining between them. Germline CDR1 and CDR2: MDHEN and SYDVKM. This CDR3 has 13 amino acids. TCRdb keeps only in-frame clones here, not all; method: immunoSEQ multiplex PCR. The table records tens of thousands of clones, roughly 90% of them present only once. This sample was included in a study of PD-L1 blockade in urothelial cancer. Study-wide background: Peripheral blood specimens exhibited a median yield of about 140,000 T cells. Findings and limits, study-wide: Below-median pretreatment blood TCR clonality predicted better survival.

This sample's time point: peripheral blood 6 weeks after treatment start. Patients were diagnosed with urothelial carcinoma, either locally advanced or metastatic. This receptor was obtained from a man in his sixties with urothelial cancer. The rearrangement joins TRBV28 to TRBJ2-2; D gene uncertain. The sequencing used PBMCs, collected around atezolizumab (anti-PD-L1) treatment. The CDR3 region is CASSPSVSGELFF. As DNA, the CDR3 is TGTGCCAGCAGTCCCAGCGTCTCCGGGGAGCTGTTTTTT. Full variable domain (rest looked up from reference TRBV28 and TRBJ2-2): DVKVTQSSRYLVKRTGEKVFLECVQDMDHENMFWYRQDPGLGLRLIYFSYDVKMKEKGDIPEGYSVSREKKERFSLILESASTNQTSMYLCASSPSVSGELFFGEGSRLTVL.